The present entry profiles one T cell receptor beta chain with its context. This sample was taken from a study of blood T cell repertoires in COVID-19. Overall study context: The United States, Italy and Spain provided the acute and convalescent COVID-19 samples. The cDNA or gDNA used as material had been derived from T cells, B-cell-depleted T cells, or PBMCs.

There are 15 residues in the CDR3. Germline loops: CDR1 MNHEY, CDR2 SVGEGT. Trimming removed 6 bases at V and 3 bases at J, with 15 bases between. Authors' processing steps: It was from reference gene primer amplification that nucleated cell counts were estimated. The data were produced by immunoSEQ multiplex PCR, yet TCRdb's version contains in-frame clones alone and is incomplete. The DNA was the basis for D and trimming; V, J and clone size are from that table. The sample shows a few hundred thousand clones, 85% of them seen only once. Input material: peripheral blood. The gene calls are TRBV6-2 or TRBV6-3 and TRBJ2-1, with D perhaps TRBD2 (6 bases). The TCR originated in a young woman with acute or convalescent COVID-19. Here the CDR3 DNA reads TGTGCCAGCAGCCTCGGGGGTGGTGGCTACAATGAGCAGTTCTTC. Translated, it gives CASSLGGGGYNEQFF.